This TCR beta chain was identified during a study of T cell responses to AZD1222 COVID-19 vaccine. Whole-study results and caveats: Baseline seropositives among AZD1222 recipients totaled only 5 or 6.

Trimming cost V 2 bases and J 2 bases; bases outside gene matches: 14. This CDR3 is built from 19 residues. Germline V lookup: CDR1 SEHNR, CDR2 FQNEAQ (reference sequence). Generated by immunoSEQ multiplex PCR, the TCRdb table keeps only in-frame clones and is missing some. This sample yields about 140,000 clones, of which roughly 85% are seen a single time; approximately 8% belongs to the top ten. A note on this clone: Antigen: not known.

The rearrangement links TRBV7-9 to TRBJ2-5; 10 nucleotides line up with TRBD1. The sequenced sample was peripheral blood, obtained 28 days after the second dose of the MenACWY control vaccine. The clonotype originates from an adult who received the MenACWY meningococcal vaccine as a control. In DNA form, the CDR3 reads TGTGCCAGCAGCTTAAGGGACAGGGGCCGTTCCGACCCTCAAGAGACCCAGTACTTC. It is translated as CASSLRDRGRSDPQETQYF.